The 23 T cell receptor beta chains below come from one sample, sequenced in a study of T-cell reconstitution after alpha-beta-depleted transplantation in children. Unique molecular identifiers were built into the TCRbeta library. TCRdb re-analysed the PCR reads in MiXCR, keeping a single row per CDR3 protein. This table has 490,000 or so distinct CDR3 sequences, around 12% appearing once. The specimen comprised PBMCs from the stem cell graft donor, sampled from the stem cell graft. The source is a human donor who donated a stem cell graft to a child with combined immunodeficiency.

The chain is built from TRBV6-6 and TRBJ2-5; no firm D call. The CDR3 spans 12 residues. The germline V and J ends were trimmed by 0 bases and 3 bases, with 2 bases remaining between them. Germline-derived CDR1 and CDR2 are MNHNY and SVGAGI (reference sequence). CDR3 protein: CASSYSKETQYF. The CDR3 DNA follows: TGTGCCAGCAGTTACTCGAAAGAGACCCAGTACTTC.

The table lists this clonotype with a few counts. V usage is TRBV12-3 or TRBV12-4 and J usage is TRBJ2-1; D is undetermined. The CDR3 sequence is 13 residues long. With 5 bases removed from V and 4 bases from J, the gap between germline ends came to 9 bases. This chain's CDR3 is CASSSADYNEQFF. CDR3 nucleotide sequence: TGTGCCAGCAGTAGCGCAGATTACAATGAGCAGTTCTTC.

V is TRBV19 and J is TRBJ2-1; the D call may be TRBD1 or TRBD2 (5 bases each). Germline values: CDR1 LNHDA, CDR2 SQIVND (reference sequence). This CDR3 spans 15 amino acids. V was clipped by 6 bases and J by 8 bases, with 20 bases between them. DNA for the CDR3: TGTGCCAGTAGCACCGGGGCCGGTGAGTGGGATGAGCAGTTCTTC. Its protein product is CASSTGAGEWDEQFF.

The table lists this clonotype with a few counts. J is TRBJ2-3 and V is TRBV7-7; 13 bases are a match to TRBD2. The length of the CDR3 is 16 residues. After removal of 4 bases from V and 8 bases from J, the junction contained 9 bases not matched to a gene. The germline CDR1 and CDR2 sequences are SSHAT and FNYEAQ (reference sequence). The CDR3 DNA reads as TGTGCCAGCAGCTCCTCGGGACTAGCGGGAAGGGGTACGCAGTATTTT. Its translation is CASSSSGLAGRGTQYF.

This clonotype was seen at least ten times. The V call is TRBV12-3 or TRBV12-4, the J call TRBJ1-4; D call uncertain. CDR3 length equals 12 residues. The V end lost 5 bases, the J end lost 13 bases, and 14 bases lay between the germline ends. The CDR3 sequence is CASSLGRWGLFF. The CDR3 DNA is TGTGCCAGCAGTCTTGGGAGGTGGGGACTGTTTTTT.

This clonotype was seen ten or more times. The gene calls are TRBV5-1 and TRBJ2-3; 10 nucleotides agree with TRBD2. V trimming: 3 bases; J trimming: 0 bases; junction bases outside the gene matches: 13. The length of the CDR3 is 19 residues. Germline values: CDR1 SGHRS, CDR2 YFSETQ. DNA for the CDR3: TGCGCCAGCAGCTCCTGGACTAGCGGATCCGTCTGGAGCACAGATACGCAGTATTTT. It is translated as CASSSWTSGSVWSTDTQYF. Together with reference TRBV5-1 and TRBJ2-3, the CDR3 gives the full variable domain: KAGVTQTPRYLIKTRGQQVTLSCSPISGHRSVSWYQQTPGQGLQFLFEYFSETQRNKGNFPGRFSGRQFSNSRSEMNVSTLELGDSALYLCASSSWTSGSVWSTDTQYFGPGTRLTVL.

The chain has TRBV7-2 and TRBJ2-5; perhaps TRBD2 as D (7 bases). With 5 bases removed from V and 4 bases from J, the gap between germline ends came to 14 bases. This CDR3 has 14 amino acids. CDR1 and CDR2 (germline): SGHTA, FQGNSA. The CDR3 reads CASSQNGGPETQYF. CDR3 nucleotide sequence: TGTGCCAGCAGCCAAAACGGGGGGCCAGAGACCCAGTACTTC.

The chain has TRBV30 and TRBJ2-7, with D possibly matching TRBD2 (5 bases). This CDR3 has 11 residues. V lost 0 bases, J lost 9 bases, and 9 bases lay in between. Germline V lookup: CDR1 GTSNPN, CDR2 SVGIG (reference sequence). CDR3 residues: CAWSVAEWQYF. The DNA for the CDR3 is TGTGCCTGGAGTGTAGCGGAGTGGCAGTACTTC.

The chain links TRBV11-3 to TRBJ2-2; no clear D gene. This CDR3 has 15 amino acids. Germline V CDR1 and CDR2: SGHNT, YENEEA. V was cut by 1 base and J by 1 base, with 7 bases left in between. The CDR3 loop reads CASSLVQRNTGELFF. The CDR3 DNA reads TGTGCCAGCAGCTTAGTGCAGCGGAACACCGGGGAGCTGTTTTTT. Full variable domain (remainder filled in from reference TRBV11-3 and TRBJ2-2): EAGVVQSPRYKIIEKKQPVAFWCNPISGHNTLYWYLQNLGQGPELLIRYENEEAVDDSQLPKDRFSAERLKGVDSTLKIQPAELGDSAVYLCASSLVQRNTGELFFGEGSRLTVL.

This clonotype appeared a few times. The chain joins TRBV10-3 to TRBJ2-7; 7 bases are shared with TRBD1. The junction had 11 bases not matched to a gene; V was cut back by 11 bases and J by 1 base. Per the germline V gene, CDR1 is ENHRY and CDR2 is SYGVKD. The CDR3 has 14 amino acids. CDR3 region: CAALPGQTSYEQYF. The CDR3 DNA reads as TGTGCCGCATTACCGGGACAGACTTCCTACGAGCAGTACTTC.

As concerns this clonotype: This may be a read error: a much more frequent sequence differs by one nucleotide. This rearrangement joins TRBV28 to TRBJ2-1; 10 bases are a match to TRBD2. CDR1 is MDHEN, CDR2 SYDVKM, per germline. The CDR3 sequence is 14 residues long. CDR3 coding DNA: TGTGCCACCAGTATAGCGGGGGGAAGAAATGAGCAGTTCTTC. Translating gives CATSIAGGRNEQFF.

This clonotype was detected many times. CDR3 nucleotide sequence: TGTGCCAGCAGTTTATGGACTAGCAACGATGAGCAGTTCTTC. Its protein product is CASSLWTSNDEQFF. The chain carries TRBV12-3 or TRBV12-4 and TRBJ2-1, with 8 nucleotides matching TRBD2. The CDR3 contains 14 residues. V was clipped by 2 bases and J by 8 bases; unmatched bases: 5.

This sequence joins TRBV24-1 and TRBJ2-7; the D is unclear. With 1 base removed from V and 5 bases from J, the gap between germline ends came to 8 bases. The CDR3 extends over 13 amino acids. In germline, CDR1 is KGHDR, CDR2 SFDVKD. CDR3 coding DNA: TGTGCCACCAGTGATTTTCGCAGCCACGAGCAGTACTTC. Its translation is CATSDFRSHEQYF.

The table lists this clonotype with many counts. The gene calls are TRBV5-6 and TRBJ2-3; TRBD2 aligns across 7 bases. CDR1 and CDR2 (germline): SGHDT, YYEEEE. The CDR3 is 15 amino acids. The V gene end was trimmed by 2 bases and the J gene end by 6 bases; junction bases not matched to a gene: 9. In DNA, the CDR3 is TGTGCCAGCAGCTTCAGACTAGCTCGAGCGGATACGCAGTATTTT. Protein product: CASSFRLARADTQYF.

There are many counts of this clonotype. The CDR3 spells CASRPLDRLDRQETQYF. The CDR3 DNA reads TGTGCCAGCAGACCCCTAGACAGACTCGACCGTCAAGAGACCCAGTACTTC. The chain links TRBV6-2 or TRBV6-3 to TRBJ2-5; TRBD1 might be the D (5 bases). Between the trimmed V and J ends, which lost 6 bases and 2 bases, there was a span of 22 bases. Germline CDR1 MNHEY, CDR2 SVGEGT. The CDR3 is 17 residues long.

This clonotype occurred a few times. The J gene is TRBJ1-2, the V gene TRBV12-3 or TRBV12-4, with 7 bases that match TRBD1. V dropped 6 bases and J dropped 4; count of bases not matched to a gene: 8. This CDR3 region has 14 residues. CDR3 DNA sequence: TGTGCCAGCAGCGTGGGACAGAAAATCTATGGCTACACCTTC. This sequence encodes CASSVGQKIYGYTF.

This clonotype was counted many times. The chain links TRBV20-1 to TRBJ2-7; 9 bases line up with TRBD2. V lost 3 bases and J lost 6; bases outside the gene matches: 12. From germline, CDR1 is DFQATT and CDR2 SNEGSKA (reference sequence). The CDR3 is made up of 15 amino acids. CDR3 sequence reads: CSARGVREGLSEQYF. CDR3 nucleotides: TGCAGTGCTAGGGGGGTGCGGGAGGGCCTGAGCGAGCAGTACTTC.

This clonotype was found a few times. This sequence joins TRBV4-1 and TRBJ2-1; D gene unclear. Germline lookup yields CDR1 MGHRA and CDR2 YSYEKL. Trimming left V 1 base short and J 7 bases short, with 14 bases between. This CDR3 is built from 15 residues. CDR3: CASSQAGVIRNEQFF. The CDR3 nucleotides read TGCGCCAGCAGCCAAGCGGGCGTAATTAGGAATGAGCAGTTCTTC.

This chain uses TRBV20-1 with TRBJ1-6; maybe TRBD1 (5 bases). Germline-derived CDR1 and CDR2 are DFQATT and SNEGSKA (reference sequence). This CDR3 spans 13 amino acids. V was clipped by 2 bases and J by 10 bases, with 12 bases between them. CDR3 loop: CSARIDSVSPLHF. Written as DNA, the CDR3 is TGCAGTGCTAGAATAGACAGTGTGTCACCCCTCCACTTT.

Ten or more counts support this clonotype. The gene calls are TRBV4-3 and TRBJ2-7, with 8 bases that match TRBD1. V dropped 0 bases and J dropped 7; count of bases not matched to a gene: 8. This CDR3 comprises 15 residues. CDR1 and CDR2 from the germline V gene are LGHNA and YSLEER. The CDR3: CASSQEGQGQGEQYF. The CDR3 coding sequence is TGCGCCAGCAGCCAAGAAGGACAGGGACAAGGGGAGCAGTACTTC.

In this sample, this clonotype turned up many times. The chain couples TRBV25-1 to TRBJ2-3; D is perhaps TRBD2 (6 bases). This CDR3 spans 15 amino acids. The V end was cut by 2 bases, the J end by 2 bases, with 11 bases between. Germline V gene data show CDR1 as MGHDK and CDR2 as SYGVNS. CDR3 bases: TGTGCCAGCAGTGAACGGTGGGAGGACACAGATACGCAGTATTTT. Translating gives CASSERWEDTDTQYF.

A few counts support this clonotype. CDR3 DNA sequence: TGTGCCAGCAGTTTCTCTAGCGCCTCTCCCTACGAGCAGTACTTC. It yields the protein CASSFSSASPYEQYF. The chain employs TRBV6-5 and TRBJ2-7, with D perhaps TRBD2 (6 bases). Trimming took off 4 bases at V and 2 bases at J, with 15 bases between the two ends. The V gene's germline CDR1 is MNHEY and CDR2 SVGAGI. The CDR3 covers 15 residues.

This clonotype was counted a few times. The genes are TRBV20-1 and TRBJ2-5; 8 bases are shared with TRBD2. CDR1 and CDR2 from the germline V gene are DFQATT and SNEGSKA (reference sequence). CDR3 length equals 15 residues. The V and J ends lost 0 bases and 5 bases, in that order; junction bases with no gene match: 8. CDR3 sequence reads: CSAREGTSPSETQYF. The CDR3 DNA reads TGCAGTGCTAGAGAGGGGACTAGTCCGTCGGAGACCCAGTACTTC.